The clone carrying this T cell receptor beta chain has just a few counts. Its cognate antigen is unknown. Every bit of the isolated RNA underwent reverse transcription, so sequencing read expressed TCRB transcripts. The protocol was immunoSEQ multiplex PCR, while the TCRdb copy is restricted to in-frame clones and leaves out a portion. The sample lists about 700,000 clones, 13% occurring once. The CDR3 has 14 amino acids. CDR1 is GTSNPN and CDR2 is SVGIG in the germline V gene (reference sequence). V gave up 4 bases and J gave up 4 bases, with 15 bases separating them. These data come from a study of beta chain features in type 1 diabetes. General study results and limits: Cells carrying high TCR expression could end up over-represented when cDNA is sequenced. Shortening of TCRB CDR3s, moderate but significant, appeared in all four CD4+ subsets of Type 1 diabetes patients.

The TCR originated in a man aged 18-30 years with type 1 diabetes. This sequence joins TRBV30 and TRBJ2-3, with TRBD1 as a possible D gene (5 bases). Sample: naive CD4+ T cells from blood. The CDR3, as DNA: TGTGCCTGGAACGCAGGGATCGTCCCAGATACGCAGTATTTT. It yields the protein CAWNAGIVPDTQYF.